This TCR beta chain came from a study of cytomegalovirus exposure and HLA in healthy donors (dated by TCRdb to 2017 to 2019). Notes on the research overall: An earlier analysis of more than 550 of the donors reported approximately 280 Gb of sequence data and 117 million unique TCR beta sequences obtained from about 200 million T cells. An early release that covered about 600 HLA-typed donors contained approximately 300 gigabases of sequencing data and 65 million to 100 million unique TCR sequences. Among the approximately 420 genotyped donors, 81% belonged to the genetic ancestry cluster associated with self-reported Caucasian donors. The study was designed to test whether signatures of past pathogen exposure could be identified by cataloging public T cell receptors. The T cell repertoires of 550 to 850 subjects were profiled by immunosequencing and related to cytomegalovirus serostatus. Along with the roughly 700-subject first cohort, a separate validation cohort of more than 90 different subjects was used. To predict cytomegalovirus infection status, the study brought together high-throughput TCR immunosequencing, statistical association of individual TCRs with disease status, and machine learning. To study patterns of TCR occurrence, a later analysis re-analyzed previously published TCR beta repertoires from 550 to 800 donors and added high-resolution HLA genotyping. The later analysis used no new phenotypic data to find candidate immune exposures, relying instead on TCR beta sequences and their occurrence across donors. In an earlier analysis of roughly 580 of the donors, high-throughput TCR beta sequencing was used to judge whether each TCR beta V gene segment behaved as functional or pseudogenic. Donor age, sex, ethnicity and CMV serostatus were compiled together with the repertoire data. A later genetic analysis used genome-wide SNP genotypes for about three fifths of the roughly 700 donors, treating that subset as a discovery cohort. Every repertoire in the discovery cohort had been generated on one and the same sequencing platform. HLA typing covered class I and class II loci at four-digit resolution. Typing coverage differed by locus: A, B, C, DRB1 and DQB1 were typed in about 620-640 donors, DQA1 in roughly 500, DPA1 in some 600, and DPB1 in 400 to 490. Several DR-DQ haplotypes were treated as single units for association and clustering because of strong linkage in the cohort. Among roughly 370 genotyped donors of the cohort, an average of 235,054 unique TCR beta nucleotide sequences were sequenced per donor, 15% to 20% of them non-productive. The investigation overall reported the following: The classifier was reported to diagnose cytomegalovirus status with high specificity and sensitivity in both the original cohort and the validation cohort. While some public TCRs were present in many individuals, most TCR sequences turned up only very rarely across donors. In a later analysis, TCR association rates were found to vary across HLA loci, with the most associated TCRs seen for DRB1 alleles and the fewest for HLA-C alleles. In a later analysis, HLA-associated TCR beta chains showed more clonal expansion and lower generation probabilities than non-associated chains that were equally common. A further reported finding was that TCR beta sequences accurately predicted the HLA-A and HLA-B alleles for most subjects in the first cohort. In a later analysis, several top co-occurrence clusters were reported to appear linked to parvovirus B19, influenza, CMV and Epstein-Barr virus. Only TCR beta chains were sequenced in this cohort, and the absence of alpha or paired-chain data limited detectable features. CMV serostatus was the only immune exposure information available for the cohort. Because HLA typing was unavailable for some donors at each locus, only the typed subset was used in association tests. At a false discovery rate of 0.05, a later analysis linked roughly 17,000 TCR beta sequences to specific HLA alleles. Compared with the approximately 720-donor mean, donors in an Asian-associated ancestry cluster had fewer N-insertions in productive TCRs, according to a later genetic analysis. Correlated functional status among segregating V segments might reflect linkage disequilibrium, but an unknown experimental factor could not be ruled out. When HLA alleles, especially DR and DQ, strongly co-occurred, TCR associations were difficult to assign to individual alleles. V-gene and J-gene trimming of TCR beta chains was associated with a missense DCLRE1C variant in a later genetic analysis, and the association was replicated in an independent cohort. Some IMGT-functional V segments, including TRBV6-2 and TRBV6-3, could not be distinguished by the 87-base-pair reads and were therefore excluded. In an earlier analysis of around 600 of the donors, most TCR beta V segments were observed in productive rearrangements about 90% or about 30% of the time, broadly matching IMGT annotations. A later analysis found that most CMV-associated TCR beta chains appeared HLA-restricted, with HLA associations seemingly driven largely by CMV exposure. The presence/absence analyses assumed that sequencing depth was roughly uniform across donors, and that assumption may not be true. The authors suggested that the approach could potentially be extended to other disease states and immunological phenotypes. The sequencing pipeline was judged likely to have produced a cluster of highly shared sequence variants as a technical artifact. In vitro tests confirmed that a few of the cytomegalovirus-associated TCR beta chains recognize cytomegalovirus antigens. The study listed approximately 150 TCR beta chains as associated with cytomegalovirus. The earlier analysis of approximately 590 of the donors excluded fewer than 20 rarely observed V segments, including chromosome 9 orphons, because counts were too low.

The germline V gene (reference sequence) sets CDR1 to SGHKS and CDR2 to YYEKEE. From cysteine to phenylalanine, the CDR3 is 15 amino acids long. The DNA shown is the 45-base CDR3, in frame from base 1. Relative to germline, V is 7 bases shorter and J is 4 bases shorter, with 20 bases between their ends. A remark on this clone: Its antigen target is currently unknown. The record has no base qualities; no much larger clone is one base away.

The cohort comprised 666 healthy bone marrow donors. Cohort members were all nominally healthy when sampled, although unrecorded immune exposures were likely present. The donor was CMV seronegative and belonged to the group of around 350 seronegative cohort members. A peripheral blood sample was collected from each donor, and TCR beta sequencing was performed on peripheral blood mononuclear cells. Genomic DNA extraction from the blood cell samples was performed with the Qiagen DNeasy Blood Extraction Kit. The method was the immunoSEQ multiplex PCR assay. For the multiplex PCR, a mixture combining 60 forward primers for TCR Vbeta segments and 13 reverse primers for TCR Jbeta segments was used. Amplification of the CDR3 region of rearranged TCR beta genes was performed with a multiplex PCR assay on genomic DNA. The amplified TCR beta libraries were sequenced on the Illumina HiSeq System as 87-base-pair reads. Under the source paper's analysis protocol: Across the roughly 600 repertoires, a later analysis counted 75 million to 90 million unique TCR beta chains, roughly 11 million of which were shared by at least two donors. Raw reads were error-corrected and collapsed into unique sequences with a nearest-neighbor algorithm that merged closely related sequences to remove PCR and sequencing errors. Alignment of CDR3 sequences to IMGT reference sequences was used to assign V, D and J gene segments. For a sequence to be retained, a match of at least six nucleotides to both a V gene segment and a J gene segment was required. A rearrangement counted as productive if the CDR3 had no stop codons and remained in frame with V and J, and every other rearrangement counted as non-productive. Following IMGT convention, CDR3 was defined as the stretch from the second conserved V-encoded cysteine to the conserved J-encoded phenylalanine. The earlier analysis of approximately 500 of the donors excluded sequences that lacked an unambiguous match to a single V gene segment. In an earlier analysis of 587 of the donors, V segments were called functional above 56.7% productive rearrangements and were called segregating when the between-donor standard deviation exceeded 5%. A statistical classification framework was built for diagnosing cytomegalovirus status from the catalog of TCR beta chain sequences. In a later analysis, TCR nucleotide sequences were compared against IMGT/GENE-DB human TR gene sequences so that V and J genes could be assigned. The TCRdist pipeline was used in a later analysis to assign CDR3 sequences and most-parsimonious VDJ recombination scenarios. In a later analysis, every TCR beta chain was defined by the combination of its CDR3 amino acid sequence and its V-gene family, and reads without a unique V-gene family were dropped. As a way to deal with suspected cross-contamination and a sequencing artifact, a later analysis dropped 450 to 700 nucleotide sequences that were highly shared and had low generation probability. In a later analysis, a clonal expansion index for each public chain was calculated from normalized within-repertoire ranks of inferred template counts. Generation probabilities in a later analysis came from a VDJ recombination model fitted to out-of-frame rearrangements, and those results were checked against IGoR. In a later analysis, hypergeometric tests were used to score TCR-TCR, TCR-HLA and TCR-CMV co-occurrence, with a repertoire-size bias correction applied to TCR pairs. In a later analysis, false discovery rates were estimated by permuting HLA or CMV assignments 20 times. In a later analysis, co-occurring TCRs were grouped using DBSCAN, with TCRdist sequence similarity added in when clustering inside HLA-allele-positive subsets. Repertoires with fewer than 30,000 or more than 120,000 public chains, plus five repertoires with anomalous nucleotide sharing, were excluded from co-occurrence clustering. Sourced from immuneACCESS, this table was stored by TCRdb with only in-frame sequences that have V and J called. A share of the clones is absent; for the studies checked, an unresolved V gene accounts for under half, and the remainder has no known explanation. Clone size and the V and J calls come from that table; the DNA yielded D and trimming. This sample lists 150,000 to 200,000 clones; roughly 80% were detected once. The ten largest clones represent around 1.6% of the sample.

The sequence is built from TRBV5-5 and TRBJ1-1; no D gene call is confident. What was sequenced was PBMCs. The receptor's source is a woman in her 50s in good health and CMV-seronegative. CDR3 region: CASGPREGRSTEAFF. The DNA reads as follows: TGTGCCAGCGGCCCAAGGGAGGGTCGGAGCACTGAAGCTTTCTTT.